The T cell receptor beta chain described here comes from a study of T cell responses to AZD1222 COVID-19 vaccine. As for the study in general: Investigators merged groups given second doses at roughly 4 or roughly 12 weeks.

Profiled with immunoSEQ multiplex PCR; TCRdb holds only in-frame clones, not every one. Here the sample spans approximately 190,000 clones, approximately 91% being singletons. CDR3 length: 15 amino acids. Germline CDR1 and CDR2: LNHDA and SQIVND (reference sequence). V shed 7 bases, J shed 4 bases, and the junction held 7 bases outside the gene matches. Regarding this clone: Its antigen is unidentified.

General study points: It was only five to seven AZD1222 recipients who were seropositive at baseline.

The genes are TRBV19 and TRBJ2-2; 9 nucleotides align to TRBD2. This specimen consisted of peripheral blood, obtained on day 0 of AZD1222 vaccination. This TCR derives from an adult in good health. The CDR3 sequence: CASTSSGTTTGELFF. The CDR3 DNA sequence: TGTGCCAGTACCTCTAGCGGGACGACCACCGGGGAGCTGTTTTTT. Together with reference TRBV19 and TRBJ2-2, the CDR3 gives the full variable domain: DGGITQSPKYLFRKEGQNVTLSCEQNLNHDAMYWYRQDPGQGLRLIYYSQIVNDFQKGDIAEGYSVSREKKESFPLTVTSAQKNPTAFYLCASTSSGTTTGELFFGEGSRLTVL.